Shown below are 9 T cell receptor beta chains from a single sample sequenced in a study of shared clonotypes between healthy human individuals. The naive CD8 subset, CD45RO-negative cells positively selected for CCR7, excluded terminally differentiated effector memory CD45RA+ cells. Generated by immunoSEQ multiplex PCR, the TCRdb table keeps only in-frame clones and is missing some. There are about 2,200,000 clones in the sample; 93% occur only once, and 1.5% to 2% lies in the top ten. The sequenced material came from naive CD8+ T cells from PBMCs. The origin of the receptors is a young man in good health. Some clones in this sample may be carry-over from other donors' samples.

V and J are TRBV5-1 and TRBJ2-3; 9 bases line up with TRBD2. The length of the CDR3 is 16 residues. Germline V gene lookup returns CDR1 SGHRS and CDR2 YFSETQ. With 6 bases clipped from V and 1 base from J, the junction kept 9 bases outside the gene matches. CDR3 coding DNA: TGCGCCAGCAATCACTTAGCGGGAGCTGGCACAGATACGCAGTATTTT. It translates to CASNHLAGAGTDTQYF. Full variable domain (outside the CDR3, taken from reference TRBV5-1 and TRBJ2-3): KAGVTQTPRYLIKTRGQQVTLSCSPISGHRSVSWYQQTPGQGLQFLFEYFSETQRNKGNFPGRFSGRQFSNSRSEMNVSTLELGDSALYLCASNHLAGAGTDTQYFGPGTRLTVL.

The chain uses TRBV5-4 and TRBJ2-7; D remains ambiguous. CDR1 and CDR2 from the germline V gene are SGHNT and YYREEE (reference sequence). V shed 4 bases and J shed 3 bases, with 11 bases lying between them. The CDR3 extends over 13 amino acids. The CDR3 loop is CASSIHRDYEQYF. Written as DNA, the CDR3 is TGTGCCAGCAGCATCCACAGAGACTACGAGCAGTACTTC.

The chain joins TRBV29-1 to TRBJ1-2; D is uncertain. Germline V gene lookup returns CDR1 SQVTM and CDR2 ANQGSEA. The germline V and J ends were trimmed by 3 bases and 6 bases, with 17 bases remaining between them. The length of the CDR3 is 14 residues. The CDR3 loop is CSVEDRFKTDGYTF. The CDR3, as DNA: TGCAGCGTTGAGGATCGTTTCAAAACCGATGGCTACACCTTC.

This clone showed up just once. V and J are TRBV6-6 and TRBJ2-1, with D unresolved. This CDR3 is built from 12 residues. Germline V CDR1 and CDR2: MNHNY, SVGAGI (reference sequence). The V end was cut by 8 bases, the J end by 8 bases, with 13 bases between. DNA of the CDR3: TGTGCCAGCCAATCTCACGGTCATGAGCAGTTCTTC. Encoded protein: CASQSHGHEQFF.

This clone showed up just once. The J gene is TRBJ1-2, the V gene TRBV5-1; 8 bases line up with TRBD1. Germline V gene data show CDR1 as SGHRS and CDR2 as YFSETQ. CDR3 length: 14 residues. Losses at the gene ends were 3 bases for V and 8 bases for J; bases not matched to a gene: 9. CDR3 loop: CASSSPGQGFGYTF. The CDR3 DNA reads TGCGCCAGCAGCTCCCCCGGACAGGGTTTCGGCTACACCTTC.

The chain links TRBV19 to TRBJ1-2; D unclear. The CDR3 is 12 residues long. Between the trimmed V and J ends, which lost 5 bases and 3 bases, there was a span of 7 bases. The germline gives CDR1 LNHDA, CDR2 SQIVND (reference sequence). CDR3 loop: CASSGEDYGYTF. The CDR3, as DNA: TGTGCCAGTAGTGGAGAGGACTATGGCTACACCTTC.

This clone was seen just once. CDR3 in DNA: TGTGCCAGCAGCGAAATCTGGGGAGAGACCCAGTACTTC. It is translated as CASSEIWGETQYF. This sequence joins TRBV9 and TRBJ2-5, with no clear D. The CDR3 length is 13 residues. Trimming pared 3 bases from V and 4 bases from J, leaving 10 bases between. Per the germline V gene, CDR1 is SGDLS and CDR2 is YYNGEE.

This rearrangement joins TRBV6-6 to TRBJ2-7; TRBD2 might be the D (5 bases). Germline values: CDR1 MNHNY, CDR2 SVGAGI (reference sequence). The CDR3 contains 12 residues. V lost 8 bases to trimming and J lost 3 bases, with 11 bases between them. As DNA, the CDR3 is TGTGCCAGCTGGAGGTCGGGCTACGAGCAGTACTTC. It codes for CASWRSGYEQYF.

The gene calls are TRBV27 and TRBJ2-7, with D possibly TRBD1 on 6 matching bases. CDR1 MNHEY and CDR2 SMNVEV come from the germline V gene (reference sequence). Trimming removed 0 bases from V and 5 bases from J, with 14 bases in between. The CDR3 totals 15 residues. The CDR3 sequence is CASSLSATGIHEQYF. CDR3 nucleotide sequence: TGTGCCAGCAGTTTATCCGCGACAGGTATCCACGAGCAGTACTTC.